The 13 T cell receptor beta chains below were found in one sample sequenced in a study of cytomegalovirus exposure and HLA in healthy donors. PCR primers comprised 60 Vbeta and 13 Jbeta primers. Measured with immunoSEQ multiplex PCR; TCRdb has only the in-frame clones, and not every one. The repertoire has approximately 100,000 clones, roughly 79% of them found once; the top ten carry less than 2.5%. Material for sequencing was PBMCs. These receptors were taken from a woman aged 25 to 45 in good health and CMV-seronegative.

The rearrangement joins TRBV5-8 to TRBJ2-7; 11 nucleotides match TRBD1. From germline, CDR1 is SGHTS and CDR2 YDEGEE. The CDR3 covers 16 residues. V was pared by 4 bases and J by 2 bases, with 8 bases of the junction left unmatched. CDR3 in DNA: TGTGCCAGCAGCCCCCCAGGACAGGGGGCTACCTACGAGCAGTACTTC. Its translation is CASSPPGQGATYEQYF.

This rearrangement joins TRBV30 to TRBJ2-5; 9 bases match TRBD2. CDR1 is GTSNPN and CDR2 is SVGIG in the germline V gene (reference sequence). CDR3 length: 15 residues. V shed 4 bases and J 7 bases; nucleotides not matched to a gene: 13. CDR3 protein: CAWNVAGGPAGTQYF. CDR3 DNA: TGTGCCTGGAATGTTGCGGGAGGGCCAGCAGGGACCCAGTACTTC.

This chain uses TRBV20-1 with TRBJ2-4, with D maybe TRBD2 (5 bases). There are 11 residues in the CDR3. Between the trimmed V and J ends, which lost 1 base and 14 bases, there was a span of 12 bases. CDR1 DFQATT and CDR2 SNEGSKA come from the germline V gene (reference sequence). DNA for the CDR3: TGCAGTGCTAGAGTTGAGGGTTACGAGTACTTC. Its protein product is CSARVEGYEYF.

V gene TRBV30 combines with J gene TRBJ1-5; 7 bases are shared with TRBD1. The CDR3 sequence is 15 residues long. V shed 0 bases, J shed 3 bases, and the junction held 5 bases outside the gene matches. Looked up from germline, CDR1 is GTSNPN and CDR2 is SVGIG (reference sequence). The CDR3: CAWSVRGQFNQPQHF. The CDR3 region has the DNA TGTGCCTGGAGTGTACGGGGACAGTTCAATCAGCCCCAGCATTTT.

The chain uses TRBV6-5 and TRBJ1-2; D is unclear. CDR1 is MNHEY, CDR2 SVGAGI, per germline. The V and J ends lost 3 bases and 4 bases respectively, with 12 bases between them. The CDR3 is made up of 14 amino acids. CDR3 protein: CASSYSGGVYGYTF. The CDR3, as DNA: TGTGCCAGCAGTTATAGCGGCGGAGTCTATGGCTACACCTTC.

The chain is built from TRBV7-9 and TRBJ2-1; 13 bases agree with TRBD2. Trimming at V came to 2 bases and at J to 8 bases, leaving 3 bases not matched to a gene. The CDR3 contains 15 residues. CDR1 is SEHNR, CDR2 FQNEAQ, per germline (reference sequence). CDR3: CASSLTSGRVDEQFF. The CDR3 nucleotides are TGTGCCAGCAGCTTAACTAGCGGGAGGGTTGATGAGCAGTTCTTC.

The table lists this clone with a few counts. The chain couples TRBV7-9 to TRBJ2-1; perhaps TRBD1 as D (6 bases). The ends were cut back, 8 bases at V and 4 bases at J, with 21 bases in the middle. Germline-derived CDR1 and CDR2 are SEHNR and FQNEAQ (reference sequence). CDR3 size: 16 residues. This chain's CDR3 is CASSTNVDRTYNEQFF. Here the CDR3 DNA reads TGTGCCAGCTCAACTAACGTCGACAGGACGTACAATGAGCAGTTCTTC.

J is TRBJ1-2 and V is TRBV5-4; D is unresolved. V lost 4 bases and J lost 4, with 14 bases in between. The length of the CDR3 is 14 residues. Germline V CDR1 and CDR2: SGHNT, YYREEE (reference sequence). The CDR3 region has the DNA TGTGCCAGCAGCCCGGCGGGAACAATCTATGGCTACACCTTC. The encoded protein is CASSPAGTIYGYTF.

This rearrangement joins TRBV28 to TRBJ2-4, with D maybe TRBD1 (5 bases). V lost 7 bases, J lost 0 bases, and 10 bases lay in between. The germline gives CDR1 MDHEN, CDR2 SYDVKM. The CDR3 length is 14 residues. The chain's CDR3 is CASTLQAAKNIQYF. Here the CDR3 DNA reads TGTGCCAGCACCTTACAGGCAGCCAAAAACATTCAGTACTTC.

This clone has just a few counts. This rearrangement joins TRBV20-1 to TRBJ2-5; D gene uncertain. Trimming pared 8 bases from V and 3 bases from J, leaving 10 bases between. Looked up from germline, CDR1 is DFQATT and CDR2 is SNEGSKA (reference sequence). There are 11 residues in the CDR3. CDR3 sequence (DNA): TGCAGTCCCGATTTAGAAGAGACCCAGTACTTC. Translated: CSPDLEETQYF.

This chain joins TRBV19 and TRBJ2-1, with 8 bases matching TRBD1. The length of the CDR3 is 14 residues. The junction had 7 bases not matched to a gene; V was cut back by 10 bases and J by 2 bases. Germline CDR1 and CDR2: LNHDA and SQIVND (reference sequence). CDR3 in amino acids: CATATTGAYNEQFF. The CDR3 bases are TGTGCCACTGCCACGACAGGGGCCTACAATGAGCAGTTCTTC.

V gene TRBV12-5 combines with J gene TRBJ1-5, with D unresolved. The CDR3 length is 13 residues. Trimming cost V 1 base and J 5 bases, with 6 bases left between them. Germline assignment: CDR1 LGHNT and CDR2 FRNRAP. CDR3 sequence reads: CASGLGIDQPQHF. The CDR3 nucleotides are TGTGCTAGTGGTTTGGGCATAGATCAGCCCCAGCATTTT.

The chain combines TRBV2 with TRBJ1-1, with 7 bases lining up with TRBD1. The germline CDR1 and CDR2 sequences are SNHLY and FYNNEI. V lost 2 bases to trimming and J lost 4 bases; unmatched junction nucleotides: 7. This CDR3 region has 15 residues. The CDR3 nucleotides are TGTGCCAGCAGTGAATTGGTAGGGGGCGGCACTGAAGCTTTCTTT. Protein: CASSELVGGGTEAFF.